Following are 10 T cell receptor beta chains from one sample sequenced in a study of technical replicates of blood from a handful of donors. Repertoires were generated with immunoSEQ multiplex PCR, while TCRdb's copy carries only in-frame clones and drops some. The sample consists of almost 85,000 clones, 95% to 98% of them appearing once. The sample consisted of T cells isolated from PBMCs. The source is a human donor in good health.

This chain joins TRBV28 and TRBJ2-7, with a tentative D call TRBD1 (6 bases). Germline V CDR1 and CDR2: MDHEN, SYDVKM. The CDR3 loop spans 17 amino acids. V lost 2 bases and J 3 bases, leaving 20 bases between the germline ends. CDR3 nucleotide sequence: TGTGCCAGCAGTTTAAATGGGACACCGGGAAGAGACTACGAGCAGTACTTC. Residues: CASSLNGTPGRDYEQYF.

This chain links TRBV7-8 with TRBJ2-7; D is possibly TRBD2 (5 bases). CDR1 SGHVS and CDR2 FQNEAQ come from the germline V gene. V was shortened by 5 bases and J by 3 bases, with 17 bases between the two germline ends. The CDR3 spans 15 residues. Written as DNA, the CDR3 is TGTGCCAGCAGCAACCGGGATCCTAAATACTACGAGCAGTACTTC. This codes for CASSNRDPKYYEQYF.

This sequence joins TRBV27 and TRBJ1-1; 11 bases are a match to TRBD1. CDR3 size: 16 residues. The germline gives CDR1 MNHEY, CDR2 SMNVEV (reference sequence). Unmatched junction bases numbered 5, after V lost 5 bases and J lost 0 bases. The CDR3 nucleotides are TGTGCCAGCAGTGCAGGGACAGGGGGGCTGAACACTGAAGCTTTCTTT. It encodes CASSAGTGGLNTEAFF.

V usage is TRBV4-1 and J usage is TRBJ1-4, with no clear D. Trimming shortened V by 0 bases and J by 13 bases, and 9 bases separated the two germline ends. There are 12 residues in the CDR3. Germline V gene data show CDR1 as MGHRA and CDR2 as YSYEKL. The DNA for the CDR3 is TGCGCCAGCAGCCAAGAAATGGCTAGACTGTTTTTT. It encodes CASSQEMARLFF.

The CDR3, as DNA: TGTGCCAGCAGTTATCAGGGAATGAACACTGAAGCTTTCTTT. Protein sequence: CASSYQGMNTEAFF. V and J are TRBV6-5 and TRBJ1-1; TRBD1 is a possible D gene (5 bases). V lost 3 bases, J lost 0 bases, and 8 bases lay in between. Germline V gene data show CDR1 as MNHEY and CDR2 as SVGAGI. The CDR3 loop spans 14 amino acids.

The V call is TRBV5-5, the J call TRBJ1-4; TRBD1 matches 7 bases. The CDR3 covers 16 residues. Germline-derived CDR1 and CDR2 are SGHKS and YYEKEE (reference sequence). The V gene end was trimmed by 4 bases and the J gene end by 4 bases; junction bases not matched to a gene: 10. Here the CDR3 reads CASSAGQVPFNEKLFF. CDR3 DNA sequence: TGTGCCAGCAGCGCAGGACAGGTCCCGTTTAATGAAAAACTGTTTTTT. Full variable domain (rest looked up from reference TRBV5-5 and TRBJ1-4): DAGVTQSPTHLIKTRGQQVTLRCSPISGHKSVSWYQQVLGQGPQFIFQYYEKEERGRGNFPDRFSARQFPNYSSELNVNALLLGDSALYLCASSAGQVPFNEKLFFGSGTQLSVL.

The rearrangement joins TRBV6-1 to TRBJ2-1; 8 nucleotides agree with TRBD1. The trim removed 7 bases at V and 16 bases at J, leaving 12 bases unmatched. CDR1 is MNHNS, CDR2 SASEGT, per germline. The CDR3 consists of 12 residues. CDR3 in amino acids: CASKSAGGPDFF. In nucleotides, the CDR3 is TGTGCCAGCAAATCCGCAGGGGGCCCAGACTTCTTC.

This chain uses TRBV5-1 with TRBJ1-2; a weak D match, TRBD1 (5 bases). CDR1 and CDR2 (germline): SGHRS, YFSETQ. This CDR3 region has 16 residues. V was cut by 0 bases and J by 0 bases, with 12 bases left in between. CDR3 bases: TGCGCCAGCAGCTTGGAGACAGACCTAACTAACTATGGCTACACCTTC. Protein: CASSLETDLTNYGYTF.

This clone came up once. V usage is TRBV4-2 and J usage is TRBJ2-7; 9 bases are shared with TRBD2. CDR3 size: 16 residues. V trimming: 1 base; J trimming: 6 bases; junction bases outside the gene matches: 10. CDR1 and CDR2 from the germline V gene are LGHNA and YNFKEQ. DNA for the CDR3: TGTGCCAGCAGCCAAGGGGCGGGAGGGCCCGGGGTCGAGCAGTACTTC. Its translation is CASSQGAGGPGVEQYF.

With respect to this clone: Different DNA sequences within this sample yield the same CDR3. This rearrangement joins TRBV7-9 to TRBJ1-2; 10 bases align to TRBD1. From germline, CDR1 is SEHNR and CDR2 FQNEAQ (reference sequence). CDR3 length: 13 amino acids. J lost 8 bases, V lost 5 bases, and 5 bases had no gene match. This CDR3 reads CASSPGQGYGYTF. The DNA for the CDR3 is TGTGCCAGCAGCCCGGGACAGGGGTACGGCTACACCTTC.